This T cell receptor beta chain was retrieved from a study of identical twins. Findings and limits, study-wide: Modelling underestimated the level of out-of-frame TCR alpha sharing observed in monozygotic twins. Within beta out-of-frame sequences, the excess sharing observed between twins was weaker. The authors drew conclusions from cross-sectional statistical analysis rather than following the same donors.

The CDR3 length is 12 residues. V lost 3 bases and J 8 bases, leaving 10 bases between the germline ends. TCRdb processed the 5' RACE reads anew with MiXCR; each CDR3 protein has one entry. Of approximately 240,000 distinct CDR3 sequences detected, 11% to 15% appear once; the ten largest clones hold around 9.5%. This clonotype was counted a few times. The antigen remains undetermined. The chain couples TRBV12-3 or TRBV12-4 to TRBJ1-2; maybe TRBD1 (5 bases). The receptor was derived from a woman between 18 and 30 years old in good health. The sequenced sample consisted of memory (CD45RO+) T cells sorted from blood. This CDR3 reads CASSLAGTGYTF. The DNA of the CDR3 is TGTGCCAGCAGTTTGGCGGGGACGGGCTACACCTTC.